This T cell receptor (beta chain) was found in a study of cytomegalovirus exposure and HLA in healthy donors. Overall study: According to later analysis, the same platform produced the roughly 120 validation and 666 first-cohort repertoires.

Broader study findings: Overall, roughly 170 TCR beta chains were annotated as cytomegalovirus-associated. It was reported that the classifier diagnosed cytomegalovirus status with high specificity and sensitivity in both the original and validation cohorts.

The repertoire was sequenced with immunoSEQ multiplex PCR; TCRdb's copy has only in-frame clones and lacks some. This table has some 170,000 clones, around 88% appearing once. To note about this clone: The antigen is undetermined.

The donors formed part of the roughly 120-subject validation cohort, distinct from the roughly 700-subject first cohort. The CDR3 contains 15 residues. Germline V gene lookup returns CDR1 KGHSH and CDR2 LQKENI. J was trimmed by 6 bases and V by 0 bases; bases with no gene match: 3. V and J are TRBV18 and TRBJ2-7; 12 bases align to TRBD2. Sequencing was performed on PBMCs. The TCR was taken from a woman aged 18-29 years in good health and CMV-seronegative. The CDR3 here is CASSPPTSGSGEQYF. The CDR3 DNA follows: TGTGCCAGCTCACCACCGACTAGCGGGAGTGGCGAGCAGTACTTC.